A selection of T cell receptor beta chains follows, all from one sample in a study of response to subunit inactivated influenza vaccine. MiXCR was run by TCRdb on the RT-PCR reads, yielding one entry per CDR3 protein. This sample has 300,000 to 350,000 distinct CDR3 sequences; roughly 22% occur once, and the top ten carry about a tenth. The specimen comprised PBMCs from blood, sampled roughly 20 months after vaccination. These receptors all come from a man aged 45 to 75 who received an inactivated influenza vaccine. CDR3s include the opening cysteine and the closing phenylalanine or tryptophan. Fields, in order: clone size, V gene, CDR3 length, D gene, J gene, CDR3 DNA, CDR3 protein. A D gene is named only where the DNA matches it firmly. Expanded clones are given a class, and other clones once, few, many or no size at all.

>-|TRBV3-1|16|TRBD1|TRBJ2-2
TGTGCCAGCAGCCCCTACAGGGGGCTGAACACCGGGGAGCTGTTTTTT
CASSPYRGLNTGELFF
>once|TRBV12-3/TRBV12-4|14|-|TRBJ1-3
TGTGCCAGCAGTTTATCAGGGGTCGGAAACACCATATATTTT
CASSLSGVGNTIYF
>few|TRBV9|14|-|TRBJ2-1
TGTGCCAGCAGCGTAGTAGTAGGGCACAATGAGCAGTTCTTC
CASSVVVGHNEQFF
>many|TRBV29-1|13|-|TRBJ1-5
TGCAGCGTAGGGGACCAGGGAATGCAGCCCCAGCATTTT
CSVGDQGMQPQHF
>few|TRBV29-1|15|TRBD2|TRBJ2-1
TGCAGCGTTGTAGGACTAGCGGCCTCCTACAATGAGCAGTTCTTC
CSVVGLAASYNEQFF
>few|TRBV6-5|16|-|TRBJ2-6
TGTGCCAGCAGTTTCTGGACAGCCTCTGGGGCCAACGTCCTGACTTTC
CASSFWTASGANVLTF
>few|TRBV25-1|15|-|TRBJ2-2
TGTGCCAGCAGTGAAGTCAGGGGGAACACCGGGGAGCTGTTTTTT
CASSEVRGNTGELFF
>few|TRBV10-3|14|TRBD1|TRBJ1-1
TGTGCCATCAGTGAGCAGGGGGCTCGGGGGGAAGCTTTCTTT
CAISEQGARGEAFF
>few|TRBV3-1|16|-|TRBJ2-7
TGTGCCAGCAGCCAAGGACCCGGACTGTCGTCCTACGAGCAGTACTTC
CASSQGPGLSSYEQYF
>few|TRBV19|13|-|TRBJ2-7
TGTGCCAGTAGTAGAGGAGGGAAAAACGAGCAGTACTTC
CASSRGGKNEQYF
>-|TRBV6-2/TRBV6-3|12|TRBD1|TRBJ1-1
TGTGCCAGCAGTTTCGGACAGGTCCGCGCTTTCTTT
CASSFGQVRAFF
>few|TRBV7-9|14|-|TRBJ1-1
TGTGCCAGCAGCCCCGGGACCGGGGCCCCTGAAGCTTTCTTT
CASSPGTGAPEAFF
>-|TRBV7-9|15|TRBD2|TRBJ2-5
TGTGCCAGCAGCTTAGGCCAGAGCGGGATTGAGACCCAGTACTTC
CASSLGQSGIETQYF